This T cell receptor (beta chain) was identified during a study of cytomegalovirus exposure and HLA in healthy donors. General study points: Cytomegalovirus association was listed for under 200 TCR beta chains. Near-uniform donor sequencing depth was presumed by presence/absence analyses.

Germline CDR1 GTSNPN, CDR2 SVGIG (reference sequence). The CDR3 sequence is 12 residues long. The V end lost 0 bases, the J end lost 16 bases, and 16 bases lay between the germline ends. Researchers ran the PCR with 60 Vbeta and 13 Jbeta primers. Per the original data handling: A later analysis counted 70 million to 85 million unique TCR beta chains, around 11 million shared. Repertoires were generated with immunoSEQ multiplex PCR, while TCRdb's copy carries only in-frame clones and drops some. V and J calls and clone size are those listed in that table; D and trimming were worked out from the DNA. Altogether approximately 120,000 clones are present, less than 80% being singletons, with the ten largest covering 2.5% to 3.5%. About this clone itself: As yet, its antigen is unknown.

This TCR came from a woman between 45 and 65 years old in good health and CMV-seronegative. The sample taken for sequencing was PBMCs. The genes are TRBV30 and TRBJ1-3, with a weak D call TRBD1 (6 bases). DNA for the CDR3: TGTGCCTGGAGTGTACAGGGACCGATGGTGTATTTT. Translation gives CAWSVQGPMVYF.